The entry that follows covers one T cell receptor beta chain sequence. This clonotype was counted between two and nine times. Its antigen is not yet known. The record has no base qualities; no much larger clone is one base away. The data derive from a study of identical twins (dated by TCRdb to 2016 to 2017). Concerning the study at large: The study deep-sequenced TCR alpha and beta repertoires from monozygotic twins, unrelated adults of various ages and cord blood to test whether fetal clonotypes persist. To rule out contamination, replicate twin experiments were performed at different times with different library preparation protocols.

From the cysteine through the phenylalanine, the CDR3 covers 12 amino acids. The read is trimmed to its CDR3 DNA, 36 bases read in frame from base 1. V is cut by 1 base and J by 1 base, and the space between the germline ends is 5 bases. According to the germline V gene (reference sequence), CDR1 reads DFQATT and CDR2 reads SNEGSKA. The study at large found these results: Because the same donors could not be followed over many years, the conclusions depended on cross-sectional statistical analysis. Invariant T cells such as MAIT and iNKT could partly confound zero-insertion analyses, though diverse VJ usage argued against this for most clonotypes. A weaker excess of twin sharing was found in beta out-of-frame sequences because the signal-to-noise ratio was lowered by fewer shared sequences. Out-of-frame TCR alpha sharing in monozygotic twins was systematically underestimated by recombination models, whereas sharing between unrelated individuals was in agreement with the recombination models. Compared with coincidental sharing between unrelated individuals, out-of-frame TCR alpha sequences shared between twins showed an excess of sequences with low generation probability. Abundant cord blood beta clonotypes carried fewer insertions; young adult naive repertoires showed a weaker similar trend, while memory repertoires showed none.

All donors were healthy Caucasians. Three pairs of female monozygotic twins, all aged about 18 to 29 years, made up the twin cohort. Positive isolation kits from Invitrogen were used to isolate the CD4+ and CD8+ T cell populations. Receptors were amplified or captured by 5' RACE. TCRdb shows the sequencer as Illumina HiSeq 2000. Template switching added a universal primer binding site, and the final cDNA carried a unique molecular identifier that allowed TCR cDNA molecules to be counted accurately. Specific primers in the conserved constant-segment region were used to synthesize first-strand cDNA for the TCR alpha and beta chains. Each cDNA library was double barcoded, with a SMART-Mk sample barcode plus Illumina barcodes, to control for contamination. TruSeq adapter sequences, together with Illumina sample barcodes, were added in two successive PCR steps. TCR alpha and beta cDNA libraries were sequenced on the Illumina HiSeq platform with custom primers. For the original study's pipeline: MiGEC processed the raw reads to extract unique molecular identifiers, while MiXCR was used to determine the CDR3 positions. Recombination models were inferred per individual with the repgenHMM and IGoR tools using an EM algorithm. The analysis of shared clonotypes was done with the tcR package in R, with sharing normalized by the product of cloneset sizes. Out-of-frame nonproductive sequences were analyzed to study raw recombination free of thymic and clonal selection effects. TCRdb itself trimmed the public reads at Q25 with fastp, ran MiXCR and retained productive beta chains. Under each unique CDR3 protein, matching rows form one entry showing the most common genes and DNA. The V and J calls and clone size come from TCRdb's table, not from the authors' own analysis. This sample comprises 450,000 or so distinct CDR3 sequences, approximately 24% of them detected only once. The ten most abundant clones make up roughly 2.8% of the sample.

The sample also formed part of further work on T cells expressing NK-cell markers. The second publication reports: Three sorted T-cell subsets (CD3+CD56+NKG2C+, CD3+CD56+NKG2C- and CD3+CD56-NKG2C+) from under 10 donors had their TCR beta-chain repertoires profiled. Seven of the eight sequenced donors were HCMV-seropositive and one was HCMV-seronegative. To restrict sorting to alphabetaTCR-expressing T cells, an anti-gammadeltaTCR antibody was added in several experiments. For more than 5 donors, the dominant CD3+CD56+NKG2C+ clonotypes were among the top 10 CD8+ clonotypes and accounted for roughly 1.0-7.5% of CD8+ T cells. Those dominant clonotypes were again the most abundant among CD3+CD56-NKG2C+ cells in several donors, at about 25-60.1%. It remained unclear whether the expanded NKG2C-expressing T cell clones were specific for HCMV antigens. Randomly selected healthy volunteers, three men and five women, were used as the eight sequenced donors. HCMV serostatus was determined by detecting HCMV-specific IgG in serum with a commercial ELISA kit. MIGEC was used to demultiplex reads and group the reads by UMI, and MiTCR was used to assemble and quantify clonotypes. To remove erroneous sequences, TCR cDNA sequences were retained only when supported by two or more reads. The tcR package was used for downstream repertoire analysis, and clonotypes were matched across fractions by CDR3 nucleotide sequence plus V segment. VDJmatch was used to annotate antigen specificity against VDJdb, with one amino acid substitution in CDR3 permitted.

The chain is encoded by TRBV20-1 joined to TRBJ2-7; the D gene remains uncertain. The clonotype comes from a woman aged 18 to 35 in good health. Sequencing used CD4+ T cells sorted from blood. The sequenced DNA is TGCAGTGCTAGAGTCCAGTCCTACGAGCAGTACTTC. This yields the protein CSARVQSYEQYF.